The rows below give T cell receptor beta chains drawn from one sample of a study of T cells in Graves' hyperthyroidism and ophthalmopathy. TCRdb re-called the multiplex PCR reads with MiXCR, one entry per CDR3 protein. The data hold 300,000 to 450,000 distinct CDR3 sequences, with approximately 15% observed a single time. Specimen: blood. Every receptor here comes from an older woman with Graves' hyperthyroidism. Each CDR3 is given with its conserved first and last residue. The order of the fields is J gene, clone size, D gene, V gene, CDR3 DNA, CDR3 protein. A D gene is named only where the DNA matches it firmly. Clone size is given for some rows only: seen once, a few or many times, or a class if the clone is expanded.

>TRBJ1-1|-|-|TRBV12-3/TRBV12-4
TGTGCCAGCAGCGGGAGCGTGACTGAAGCTTTCTTT
CASSGSVTEAFF
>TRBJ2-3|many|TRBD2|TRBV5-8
TGTGCCAGCAGCACCGGACTAGCGGGAGATACAGATACGCAGTATTTT
CASSTGLAGDTDTQYF
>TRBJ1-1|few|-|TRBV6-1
TGTGCCAGCAGTGCATTTACCACTGAAGCTTTCTTT
CASSAFTTEAFF
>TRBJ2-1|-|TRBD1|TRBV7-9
TGTGCCAGCAGCAACCAGGGGGCGAAGCAGTTCTTC
CASSNQGAKQFF
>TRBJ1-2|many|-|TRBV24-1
TGTGCCACCAGTGACTGGACATATGGCTACACCTTC
CATSDWTYGYTF
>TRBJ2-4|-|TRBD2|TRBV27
TGTGCCAGCAGTTGGAAACTAGCGGGAGCAGGAGCCAAAAACATTCAGTACTTC
CASSWKLAGAGAKNIQYF
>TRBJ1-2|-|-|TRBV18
TGTGCCAGCTCACCACTGGAGGGGTCTGGCTACACCTTC
CASSPLEGSGYTF
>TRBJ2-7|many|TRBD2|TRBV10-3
TGTGCCATCAGTCCCACTAGCGGGAGGCGCTACGAGCAGTACTTC
CAISPTSGRRYEQYF
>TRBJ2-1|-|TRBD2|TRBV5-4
TGTGCCAGCATCGGCGGGGGAACCTACAATGAGCAGTTCTTC
CASIGGGTYNEQFF
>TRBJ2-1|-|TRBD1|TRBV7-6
TGTGCCAGCAGCCCCGGGACAGGGAAAAGTATGGAATCCATGCTCCCCCTAGCCTACAATGAGCAGTTCTTC
CASSPGTGKSMESMLPLAYNEQFF
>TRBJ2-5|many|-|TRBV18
TGTGCCAGCTCACCACGTGAGGGGGAAGAGACCCAGTACTTC
CASSPREGEETQYF
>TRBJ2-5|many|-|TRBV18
TGTGCCAGCTCACCACCTTCCTCGGAGATTGTGGTCCAGTACTTC
CASSPPSSEIVVQYF
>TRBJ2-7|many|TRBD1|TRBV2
TGTGCCAGCCAAACATCCGGGACAGGGGCCTACGAGCAGTACTTC
CASQTSGTGAYEQYF
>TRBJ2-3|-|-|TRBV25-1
TGTGCCAGCAGTGATTATATAGGGGTGGCAGATACGCAGTATTTT
CASSDYIGVADTQYF
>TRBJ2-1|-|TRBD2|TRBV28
TGTGCCAGCAGTCTACTGACTAGCGGGCGACTTGACAATGAGCAGTTCTTC
CASSLLTSGRLDNEQFF
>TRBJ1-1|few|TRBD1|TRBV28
TGTGTCAGCAAACCGGGACAGGGGGGGACTGAAGCTTTCTTT
CVSKPGQGGTEAFF
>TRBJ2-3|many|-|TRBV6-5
TGTGCCAGCAGTTCCTCGGGAGATACGCAGTATTTT
CASSSSGDTQYF
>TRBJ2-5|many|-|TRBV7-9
TGTGCCAGCAGCTTCGGACAAGGAGGGACGGAACAAGAGACCCAGTACTTC
CASSFGQGGTEQETQYF
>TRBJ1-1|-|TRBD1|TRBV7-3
TGTGCCAGCAGCCCAAGGACAGGCCCCAGGGGCACTGAAGCTTTCTTT
CASSPRTGPRGTEAFF
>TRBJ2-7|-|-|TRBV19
TGTGCCAGTAGGCCCTTCTCTGGGGACCATCACTACGAGCAGTACTTC
CASRPFSGDHHYEQYF
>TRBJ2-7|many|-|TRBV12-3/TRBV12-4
TGTGCCAGCAGTGAAAGGGACGGCTCCTACGAGCAGTACTTC
CASSERDGSYEQYF
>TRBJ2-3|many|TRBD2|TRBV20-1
TGCAGTGCTATTCCCGATCAAGCGGGGACCACAGATACGCAGTATTTT
CSAIPDQAGTTDTQYF
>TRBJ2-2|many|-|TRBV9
TGTGCCAGCAGCACCCGCAGGGGAGGGCCAAACACCGGGGAGCTGTTTTTT
CASSTRRGGPNTGELFF
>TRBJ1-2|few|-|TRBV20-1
TGCAGTGCTAGAGAAGTGATCACCCTTGATTATGGCTACACCTTC
CSAREVITLDYGYTF
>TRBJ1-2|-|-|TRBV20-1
TGCAGTGCTAGGGAGGGAATTAACTATGGCTACACCTTC
CSAREGINYGYTF
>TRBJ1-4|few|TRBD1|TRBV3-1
TGTGCCAGCAGAGACCCCCGGGACAGATTTGAAAAACTGTTTTTT
CASRDPRDRFEKLFF
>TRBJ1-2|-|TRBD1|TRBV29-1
TGCAGCGTTACCCAGGGGGGGAACTATGGCTACACCTTC
CSVTQGGNYGYTF
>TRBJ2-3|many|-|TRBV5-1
TGCGCCAGCAGCTTGGTAGCGACCCGCACAGATACGCAGTATTTT
CASSLVATRTDTQYF
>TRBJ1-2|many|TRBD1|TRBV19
TGTGCCAGTAGTACCCCCGGGACAGGACCGGATGGCTACACCTTC
CASSTPGTGPDGYTF
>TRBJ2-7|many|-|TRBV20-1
TGCAGTGCTATTGTCCGCTCCTACGAGCAGTACTTC
CSAIVRSYEQYF
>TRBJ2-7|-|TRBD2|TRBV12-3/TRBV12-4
TGTGCCAGCAGGCACACGGGACTAGCGGGAGTCTACGAGCAGTACTTC
CASRHTGLAGVYEQYF
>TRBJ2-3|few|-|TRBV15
TGTGCCACCAGCAGAGGTGGTGCCTCGCAGTATTTT
CATSRGGASQYF
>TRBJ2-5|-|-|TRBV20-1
TGCAGTGCTAGAGATGCGACCTCCTCTGAGGAGACCCAATACTTC
CSARDATSSEETQYF
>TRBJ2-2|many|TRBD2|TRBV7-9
TGTGCCAGCAGCTTCCTAGCGGCAGCGGGCACCGGGGAGCTGTTTTTT
CASSFLAAAGTGELFF
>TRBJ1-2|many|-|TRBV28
TGTGCCAGCAGTTCCGTCACTGGGCCTCACCCTGACTATGGCTACACCTTC
CASSSVTGPHPDYGYTF
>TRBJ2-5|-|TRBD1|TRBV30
TGTGCCTGGAGTACCCCCGGGACAGGGTCGGAGACCCAGTACTTC
CAWSTPGTGSETQYF
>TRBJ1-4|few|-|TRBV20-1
TGCAGTGCCCCGTTTTCAACTAATGAAAAACTGTTTTTT
CSAPFSTNEKLFF
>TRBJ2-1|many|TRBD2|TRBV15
TGTGCCACCAGCGACCAGCGGGGTACCTACAATGAGCAGTTCTTC
CATSDQRGTYNEQFF
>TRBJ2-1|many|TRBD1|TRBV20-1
TGCAGTGCTAGAGGTTGGGGGACAGGGAGGGGCGGACAGTTCTTC
CSARGWGTGRGGQFF
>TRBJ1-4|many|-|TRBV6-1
TGTGCCAGCAGATCAAGTCGGGGGGCGACTAATGAAAAACTGTTTTTT
CASRSSRGATNEKLFF
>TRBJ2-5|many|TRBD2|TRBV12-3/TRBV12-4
TGTGCCAGCAGTTCCACGGGACTAGCGGAAGAGACCCAGTACTTC
CASSSTGLAEETQYF
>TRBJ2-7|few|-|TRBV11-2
TGTGCCAGCAGCGAGCGTAGCGGCCTCACCTACGAGCAGTACTTC
CASSERSGLTYEQYF